Listed below are T cell receptor beta chains from one sample, sequenced in a study of blood T cell repertoires in COVID-19. Method: immunoSEQ multiplex PCR; TCRdb's copy keeps in-frame clones and lacks some. The sample holds roughly 40,000 clones, roughly 81% seen once. Sample: peripheral blood. The receptor source for this set is a woman aged 70-85 years in a cohort sampled during active COVID-19. Both conserved end residues are part of each CDR3. D genes are given only for firm matches. Clone size appears in some rows only: once, few, many, or a class for an expanded clone.

j_call v_call clone_size d_call cdr3_aa cdr3_nt
TRBJ2-2 TRBV11-2 NA TRBD1 CASSLVQGIAGELFF TGTGCCAGCAGCTTAGTACAGGGGATCGCCGGGGAGCTGTTTTTT
TRBJ2-1 TRBV7-9 once TRBD2 CASSPPFYREDDYNEQFF TGTGCCAGCAGCCCCCCTTTCTACCGGGAGGATGACTACAATGAGCAGTTCTTC
TRBJ2-7 TRBV19 once NA CASTLGPGLHYEQYF TGTGCCAGTACCCTGGGGCCCGGATTGCACTACGAGCAGTACTTC
TRBJ2-3 TRBV2 NA NA CASSVAGAQDTQYF TGTGCCAGCAGTGTCGCAGGGGCACAGGATACGCAGTATTTT
TRBJ1-1 TRBV3-1/TRBV3-2 NA TRBD1 CASSQGPQGYGEAFF TGTGCCAGCAGCCAAGGACCACAGGGGTATGGCGAAGCTTTCTTT
TRBJ2-5 TRBV23-1 NA NA CASSQGRRGRETQYF TGCGCCAGCAGTCAAGGACGGCGGGGACGGGAGACCCAGTACTTC
TRBJ1-4 TRBV2 NA NA CASRGYRRQWEGEKLFF TGTGCCAGCAGAGGTTACCGCCGACAGTGGGAGGGTGAAAAACTGTTTTTT
TRBJ1-6 TRBV28 few NA CASSSTGTANSPLHF TGTGCCAGCAGCTCCACCGGGACTGCTAATTCACCCCTCCACTTT
TRBJ2-1 TRBV7-2 NA TRBD1 CASSPGGAGEQFF TGTGCCAGCAGCCCAGGGGGCGCGGGCGAGCAGTTCTTC
TRBJ1-2 TRBV7-2 NA TRBD1 CASTFMDRPRIGYTF TGTGCCAGCACCTTCATGGACAGGCCAAGGATCGGCTACACCTTC
TRBJ1-1 TRBV10-2 NA NA CASGTLNTEAFF TGCGCCAGTGGCACCCTGAACACTGAAGCTTTCTTT
TRBJ2-1 TRBV11-2 NA TRBD2 CASSSWTSGIEQFF TGTGCCAGCAGCTCATGGACTAGCGGGATTGAGCAGTTCTTC
TRBJ1-3 TRBV5-1 few TRBD1 CASRPTGGAGNTIYF TGCGCCAGCAGGCCGACAGGGGGCGCTGGAAACACCATATATTTT
TRBJ2-3 TRBV27 NA NA CASSTGLGQADTQYF TGTGCCAGCAGCACGGGACTAGGACAGGCGGATACGCAGTATTTT
TRBJ2-1 TRBV12-3/TRBV12-4 NA NA CASRASENEQFF TGTGCCAGCAGGGCTTCGGAGAATGAGCAGTTCTTC
TRBJ2-2 TRBV4-2 NA TRBD2 CASSLQGDLAGVPGELFF TGTGCCAGCAGCTTACAGGGTGACCTAGCGGGAGTCCCCGGGGAGCTGTTTTTT
TRBJ1-2 TRBV27 NA NA CASGPDGGPYYGYTF TGTGCCAGCGGCCCGGATGGGGGCCCCTACTATGGCTACACCTTC
TRBJ1-1 TRBV5-1 NA NA CASSGQPLEDTEAFF TGCGCCAGCAGCGGACAGCCGCTCGAGGACACTGAAGCTTTCTTT
TRBJ2-1 TRBV6-5 NA NA CASRLMNEQFF TGTGCCAGCAGACTCATGAATGAGCAGTTCTTC
TRBJ1-2 TRBV10-3 NA TRBD1 CAISSSAGQGDYGYTF TGTGCCATCAGTTCTTCGGCGGGACAGGGTGACTATGGCTACACCTTC
TRBJ2-6 TRBV27 NA TRBD1 CASSSGTDSSGANVLTF TGTGCCAGCAGTTCTGGGACAGACAGCTCTGGGGCCAACGTCCTGACTTTC
TRBJ2-6 TRBV19 NA NA CASSSDGGGANVLTF TGTGCCAGTAGTTCCGATGGCGGGGGGGCCAACGTCCTGACTTTC
TRBJ2-2 TRBV3-1/TRBV3-2 NA TRBD2 CASSAIPGLGPAGELFF TGTGCCAGCAGCGCTATTCCGGGACTAGGCCCCGCCGGGGAGCTGTTTTTT
TRBJ1-2 TRBV27 NA NA CASSFRGIGPGLGYTF TGTGCCAGCAGTTTTCGAGGAATCGGGCCCGGACTTGGCTACACCTTC
TRBJ1-2 TRBV18 few NA CASSPQGVGYTF TGTGCCAGCTCACCACAGGGGGTGGGCTACACCTTC
TRBJ2-1 TRBV5-1 NA NA CASSLTELPNEQFF TGCGCCAGCAGCTTGACGGAACTACCAAATGAGCAGTTCTTC
TRBJ2-5 TRBV5-4 NA NA CASSLKGGETQYF TGTGCCAGCAGCTTGAAGGGGGGGGAGACCCAGTACTTC
TRBJ1-3 TRBV12-2 NA NA CASRFTGGASGNTIYF TGTGCAAGTCGCTTCACCGGGGGGGCTTCTGGAAACACCATATATTTT
TRBJ1-5 TRBV28 NA NA CASRPTPGAGQPQHF TGTGCCAGCAGGCCAACCCCAGGGGCCGGTCAGCCCCAGCATTTT
TRBJ2-7 TRBV7-2 NA NA CASSLGGGTFYEQYF TGTGCCAGCAGCTTAGGGGGAGGAACCTTCTACGAGCAGTACTTC
TRBJ2-5 TRBV6-5 NA NA CASRSQAETQYF TGTGCCAGCAGATCACAAGCGGAGACCCAGTACTTC
TRBJ1-2 TRBV18 once NA CASSRLVPSSANYGYTF TGTGCCAGCTCACGACTGGTCCCCTCCTCGGCTAACTATGGCTACACCTTC
TRBJ1-3 TRBV14 NA NA CASSQVGDTSGNTIYF TGTGCCAGCAGCCAAGTTGGTGACACCTCTGGAAACACCATATATTTT
TRBJ1-3 TRBV28 few NA CASSSGGSGNTIYF TGTGCCAGCAGTTCGGGGGGATCTGGAAACACCATATATTTT
TRBJ1-2 TRBV19 once NA CASRIQGGGYGYTF TGTGCCAGTAGAATACAGGGTGGAGGGTATGGCTACACCTTC
TRBJ1-1 TRBV18 NA NA CASSPGRLNTEAFF TGTGCCAGCTCACCGGGCAGGTTGAACACTGAAGCTTTCTTT
TRBJ1-2 TRBV5-8 NA NA CASSLGQGHGYTF TGTGCCAGCAGCTTGGGCCAGGGCCATGGCTACACCTTC
TRBJ1-2 TRBV2 NA NA CARGSLQRDYGYTF TGTGCCAGAGGATCCCTACAGAGAGACTATGGCTACACCTTC
TRBJ2-7 TRBV11-2 NA NA CASSLARARYEQYF TGTGCCAGCAGCTTAGCCAGGGCCCGCTACGAGCAGTACTTC
TRBJ1-1 TRBV12-3/TRBV12-4 NA NA CASSPSLAHEAFF TGTGCCAGCAGTCCCTCGCTAGCGCATGAAGCTTTCTTT
TRBJ1-2 TRBV6-6 NA NA CASSYDGGANYGYTF TGTGCCAGCAGTTACGACGGCGGAGCTAACTATGGCTACACCTTC
TRBJ1-1 TRBV10-1 NA NA CASSESLRAYNTEAFF TGCGCCAGCAGTGAGAGCCTCAGGGCATATAACACTGAAGCTTTCTTT
TRBJ2-3 TRBV7-9 NA NA CASSLGQTSTDTQYF TGTGCCAGCAGCTTGGGGCAGACTAGCACAGATACGCAGTATTTT
TRBJ2-7 TRBV7-2 NA NA CASSLKAGSVVQYF TGTGCCAGCAGCTTAAAGGCAGGGTCGGTTGTGCAGTACTTC
TRBJ2-6 TRBV28 NA NA CASTPGGGTTGANVLTF TGTGCCAGCACTCCGGGGGGCGGGACAACTGGGGCCAACGTCCTGACTTTC